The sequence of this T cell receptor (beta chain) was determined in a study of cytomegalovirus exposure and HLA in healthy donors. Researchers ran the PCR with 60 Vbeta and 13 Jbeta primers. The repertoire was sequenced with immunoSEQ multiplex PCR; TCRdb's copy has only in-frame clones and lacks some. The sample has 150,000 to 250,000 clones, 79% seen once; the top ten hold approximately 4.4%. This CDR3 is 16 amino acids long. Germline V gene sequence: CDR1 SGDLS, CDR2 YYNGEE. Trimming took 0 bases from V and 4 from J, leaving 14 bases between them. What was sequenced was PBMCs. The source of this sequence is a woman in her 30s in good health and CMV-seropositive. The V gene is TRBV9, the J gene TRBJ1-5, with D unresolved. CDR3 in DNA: TGTGCCAGCAGCGTAGGAAGGAGGGAGCAAAATCAGCCCCAGCATTTT. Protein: CASSVGRREQNQPQHF. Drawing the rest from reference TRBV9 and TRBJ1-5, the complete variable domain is DSGVTQTPKHLITATGQRVTLRCSPRSGDLSVYWYQQSLDQGLQFLIQYYNGEERAKGNILERFSAQQFPDLHSELNLSSLELGDSALYFCASSVGRREQNQPQHFGDGTRLSIL.